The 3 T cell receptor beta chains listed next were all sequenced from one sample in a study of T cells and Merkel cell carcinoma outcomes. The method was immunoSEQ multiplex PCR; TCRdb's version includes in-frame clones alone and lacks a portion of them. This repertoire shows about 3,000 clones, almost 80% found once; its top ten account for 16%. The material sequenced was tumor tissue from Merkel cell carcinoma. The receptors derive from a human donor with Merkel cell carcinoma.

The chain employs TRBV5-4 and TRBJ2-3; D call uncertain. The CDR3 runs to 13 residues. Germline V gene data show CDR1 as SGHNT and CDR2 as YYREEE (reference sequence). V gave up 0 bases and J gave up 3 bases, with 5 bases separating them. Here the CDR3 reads CASSLGGTDTQYF. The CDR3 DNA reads TGTGCCAGCAGCTTGGGAGGAACAGATACGCAGTATTTT.

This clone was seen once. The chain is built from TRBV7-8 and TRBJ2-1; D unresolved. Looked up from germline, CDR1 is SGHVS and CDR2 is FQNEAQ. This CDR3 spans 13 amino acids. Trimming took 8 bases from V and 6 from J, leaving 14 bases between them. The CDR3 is CASEKDLGNEQFF. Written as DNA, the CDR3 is TGTGCCAGCGAGAAGGATTTAGGCAATGAGCAGTTCTTC.

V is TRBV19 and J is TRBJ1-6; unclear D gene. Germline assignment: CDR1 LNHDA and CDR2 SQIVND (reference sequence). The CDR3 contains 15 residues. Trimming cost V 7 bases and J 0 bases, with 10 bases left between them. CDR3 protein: CASKTRSSYNSPLHF. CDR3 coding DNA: TGTGCCAGTAAGACGAGGAGCTCCTATAATTCACCCCTCCACTTT.